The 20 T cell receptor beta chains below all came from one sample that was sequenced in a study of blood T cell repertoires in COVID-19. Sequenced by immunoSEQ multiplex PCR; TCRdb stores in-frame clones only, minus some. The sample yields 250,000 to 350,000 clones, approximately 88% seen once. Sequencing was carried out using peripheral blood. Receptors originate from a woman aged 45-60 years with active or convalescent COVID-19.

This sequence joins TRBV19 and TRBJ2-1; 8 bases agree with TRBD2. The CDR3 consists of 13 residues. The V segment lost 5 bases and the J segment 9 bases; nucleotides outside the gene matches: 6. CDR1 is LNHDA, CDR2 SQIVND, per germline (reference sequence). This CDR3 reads CASSFTSGGEQFF. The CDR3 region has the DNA TGTGCCAGTAGTTTCACTAGCGGCGGTGAGCAGTTCTTC.

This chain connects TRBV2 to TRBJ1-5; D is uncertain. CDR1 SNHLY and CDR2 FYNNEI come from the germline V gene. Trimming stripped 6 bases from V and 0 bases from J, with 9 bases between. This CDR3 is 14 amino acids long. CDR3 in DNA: TGTGCCAGCAGAACCGGGATTAGCAATCAGCCCCAGCATTTT. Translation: CASRTGISNQPQHF.

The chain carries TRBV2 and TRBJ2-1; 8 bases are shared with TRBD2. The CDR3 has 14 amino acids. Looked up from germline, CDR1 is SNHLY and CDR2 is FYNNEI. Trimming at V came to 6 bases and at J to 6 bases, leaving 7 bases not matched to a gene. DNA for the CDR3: TGTGCCAGCAGCCGACGGACTAGCCTCAATGAGCAGTTCTTC. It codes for CASSRRTSLNEQFF.

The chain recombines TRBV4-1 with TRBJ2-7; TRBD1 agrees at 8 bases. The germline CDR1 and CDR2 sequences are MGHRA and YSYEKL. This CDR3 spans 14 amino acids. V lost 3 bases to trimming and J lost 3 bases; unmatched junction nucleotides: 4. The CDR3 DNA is TGCGCCAGCAGCCATGGACAGGGCAACTACGAGCAGTACTTC. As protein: CASSHGQGNYEQYF.

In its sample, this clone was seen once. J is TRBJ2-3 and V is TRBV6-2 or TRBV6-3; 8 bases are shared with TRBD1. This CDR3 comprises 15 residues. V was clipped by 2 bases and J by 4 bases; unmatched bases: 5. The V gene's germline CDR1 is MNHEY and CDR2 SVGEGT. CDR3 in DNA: TGTGCCAGCAGTTACGGACAGGGAAAATCAGATACGCAGTATTTT. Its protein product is CASSYGQGKSDTQYF.

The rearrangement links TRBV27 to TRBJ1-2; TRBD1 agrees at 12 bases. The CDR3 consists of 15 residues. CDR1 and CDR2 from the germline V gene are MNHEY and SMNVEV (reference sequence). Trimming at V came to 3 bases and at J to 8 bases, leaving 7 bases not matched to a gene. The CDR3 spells CASSFGGQGAKGYTF. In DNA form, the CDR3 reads TGTGCCAGCAGTTTTGGGGGACAGGGGGCGAAAGGCTACACCTTC.

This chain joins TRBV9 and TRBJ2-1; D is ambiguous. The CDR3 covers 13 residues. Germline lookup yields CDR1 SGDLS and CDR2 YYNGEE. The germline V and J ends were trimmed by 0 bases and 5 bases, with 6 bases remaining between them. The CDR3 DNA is TGTGCCAGCAGCGTAGAATCAAACAATGAGCAGTTCTTC. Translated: CASSVESNNEQFF.

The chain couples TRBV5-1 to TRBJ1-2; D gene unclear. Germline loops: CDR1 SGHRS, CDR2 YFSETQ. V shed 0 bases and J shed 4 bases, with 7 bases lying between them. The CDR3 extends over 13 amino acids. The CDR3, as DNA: TGCGCCAGCAGCTTGGTGGCAGGCTATGGCTACACCTTC. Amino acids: CASSLVAGYGYTF.

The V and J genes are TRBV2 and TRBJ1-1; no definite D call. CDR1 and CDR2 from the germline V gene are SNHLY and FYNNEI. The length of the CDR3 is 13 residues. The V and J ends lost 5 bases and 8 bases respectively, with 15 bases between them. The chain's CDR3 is CASSLRDPGEAFF. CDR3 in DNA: TGTGCCAGCAGTCTTAGGGATCCGGGGGAAGCTTTCTTT.

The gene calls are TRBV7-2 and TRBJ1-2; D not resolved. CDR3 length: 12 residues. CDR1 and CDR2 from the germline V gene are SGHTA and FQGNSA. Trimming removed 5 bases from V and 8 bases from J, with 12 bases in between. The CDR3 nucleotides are TGTGCCAGCAGCCCCAGTGGGCGAGGCTACACCTTC. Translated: CASSPSGRGYTF.

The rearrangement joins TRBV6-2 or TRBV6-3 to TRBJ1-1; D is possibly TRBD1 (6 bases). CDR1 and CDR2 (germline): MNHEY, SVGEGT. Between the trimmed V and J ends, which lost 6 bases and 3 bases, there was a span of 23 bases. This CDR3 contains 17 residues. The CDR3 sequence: CASSNRGNRAGDTEAFF. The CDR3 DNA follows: TGTGCCAGCAGCAATAGAGGTAACAGGGCCGGGGACACTGAAGCTTTCTTT.

The CDR3 sequence is CASNPSESDYGYTF. DNA for the CDR3: TGTGCCAGCAACCCCAGTGAGAGCGACTATGGCTACACCTTC. The chain combines TRBV6-5 with TRBJ1-2, with unresolved D. The CDR3 runs 14 residues. The germline CDR1 and CDR2 sequences are MNHEY and SVGAGI. The V end was cut by 7 bases, the J end by 3 bases, with 15 bases between.

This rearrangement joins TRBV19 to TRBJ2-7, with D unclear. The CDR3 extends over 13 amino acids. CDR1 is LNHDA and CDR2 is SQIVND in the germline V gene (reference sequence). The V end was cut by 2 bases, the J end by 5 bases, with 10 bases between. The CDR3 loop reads CASSIRRSNEQYF. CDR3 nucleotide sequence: TGTGCCAGTAGTATACGACGGAGTAACGAGCAGTACTTC. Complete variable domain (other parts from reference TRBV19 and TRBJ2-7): DGGITQSPKYLFRKEGQNVTLSCEQNLNHDAMYWYRQDPGQGLRLIYYSQIVNDFQKGDIAEGYSVSREKKESFPLTVTSAQKNPTAFYLCASSIRRSNEQYFGPGTRLTVT.

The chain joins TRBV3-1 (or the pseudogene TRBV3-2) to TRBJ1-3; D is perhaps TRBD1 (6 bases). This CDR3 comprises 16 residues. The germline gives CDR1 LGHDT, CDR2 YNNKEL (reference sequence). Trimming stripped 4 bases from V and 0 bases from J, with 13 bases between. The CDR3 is CASSPTTGNSGNTIYF. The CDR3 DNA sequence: TGTGCCAGCAGCCCGACAACAGGGAACTCTGGAAACACCATATATTTT.

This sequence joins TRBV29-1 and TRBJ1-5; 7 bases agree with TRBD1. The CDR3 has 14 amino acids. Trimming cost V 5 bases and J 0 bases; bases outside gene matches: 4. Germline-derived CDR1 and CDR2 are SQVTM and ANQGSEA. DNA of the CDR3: TGCAGCGTTACACAGGGGAATAGCAATCAGCCCCAGCATTTT. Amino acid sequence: CSVTQGNSNQPQHF.

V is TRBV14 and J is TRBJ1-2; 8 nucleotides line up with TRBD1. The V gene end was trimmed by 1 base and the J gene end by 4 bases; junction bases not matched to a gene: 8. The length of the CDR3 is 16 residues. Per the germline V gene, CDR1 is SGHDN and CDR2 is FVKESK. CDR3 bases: TGTGCCAGCAGCCAAGCCCAGGGGGCTCCTCCCTATGGCTACACCTTC. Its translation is CASSQAQGAPPYGYTF.

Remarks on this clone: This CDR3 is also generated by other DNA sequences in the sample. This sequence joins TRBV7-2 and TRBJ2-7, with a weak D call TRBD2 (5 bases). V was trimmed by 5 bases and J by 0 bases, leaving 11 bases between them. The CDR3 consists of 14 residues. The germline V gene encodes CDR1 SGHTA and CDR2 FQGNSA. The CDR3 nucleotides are TGTGCCAGCAGCCCCCGGACTGCCTCCTACGAGCAGTACTTC. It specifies CASSPRTASYEQYF.

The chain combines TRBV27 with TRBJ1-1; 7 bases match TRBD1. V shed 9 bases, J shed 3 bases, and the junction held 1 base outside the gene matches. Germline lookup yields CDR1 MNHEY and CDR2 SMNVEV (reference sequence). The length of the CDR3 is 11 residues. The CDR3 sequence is CARQGYTEAFF. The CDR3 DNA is TGTGCCAGACAGGGGTACACTGAAGCTTTCTTT.

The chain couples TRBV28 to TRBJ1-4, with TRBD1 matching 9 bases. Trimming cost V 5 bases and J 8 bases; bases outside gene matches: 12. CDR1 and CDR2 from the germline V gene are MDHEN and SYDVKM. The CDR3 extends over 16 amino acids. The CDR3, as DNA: TGTGCCAGCAGTCAGCTAAGGACAGGGGCCGGGGAAAAACTGTTTTTT. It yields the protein CASSQLRTGAGEKLFF.

The CDR3 here is CASSLGQMGEQFF. CDR3 nucleotides: TGTGCCAGCAGCTTAGGACAGATGGGTGAGCAGTTCTTC. This rearrangement joins TRBV11-2 to TRBJ2-1, with D possibly TRBD1 on 5 matching bases. The V end lost 1 base, the J end lost 9 bases, and 10 bases lay between the germline ends. From germline, CDR1 is SGHAT and CDR2 FQNNGV. CDR3 size: 13 residues. Drawing the rest from reference TRBV11-2 and TRBJ2-1, the complete variable domain is EAGVAQSPRYKIIEKRQSVAFWCNPISGHATLYWYQQILGQGPKLLIQFQNNGVVDDSQLPKDRFSAERLKGVDSTLKIQPAKLEDSAVYLCASSLGQMGEQFFGPGTRLTVL.